The 26 T cell receptor beta chains below were found in one sample sequenced in a study of T cell responses to AZD1222 COVID-19 vaccine. This table comes from immunoSEQ multiplex PCR, and its TCRdb copy is limited to in-frame clones, with some not included. Of roughly 86,000 clones in the sample, 85% were seen once. Material: peripheral blood, obtained 28 days after the second AZD1222 dose. The origin of the receptors is an adult who received the AZD1222 COVID-19 vaccine.

The chain recombines TRBV7-3 with TRBJ2-3; D is perhaps TRBD2 (6 bases). Trimming took off 5 bases at V and 0 bases at J, with 12 bases between the two ends. CDR3 length: 15 amino acids. Germline V lookup: CDR1 SGHTA, CDR2 FQGTGA. This chain's CDR3 is CASSTRSGSTDTQYF. The CDR3 region has the DNA TGTGCCAGCAGCACCCGGAGCGGGAGCACAGATACGCAGTATTTT.

This clone was counted only a few times. The chain uses TRBV6-1 and TRBJ1-5; 7 positions agree with TRBD1. Per the germline V gene, CDR1 is MNHNS and CDR2 is SASEGT. Trimming took 3 bases from V and 0 from J; bases not matched to a gene: 5. The CDR3 is 16 amino acids. The CDR3 DNA sequence: TGTGCCAGCAGTGAGGGCAGGGGGTATAGCAATCAGCCCCAGCATTTT. As protein: CASSEGRGYSNQPQHF.

This chain uses TRBV14 with TRBJ2-3; tentative D call: TRBD1 (5 bases). The CDR3 runs 13 residues. The V and J ends lost 7 bases and 2 bases respectively, with 10 bases between them. CDR1 is SGHDN and CDR2 is FVKESK in the germline V gene. The CDR3 region is CASKNRPTDTQYF. DNA of the CDR3: TGTGCCAGCAAGAACAGGCCCACAGATACGCAGTATTTT.

The V call is TRBV6-5, the J call TRBJ1-3; tentative D call: TRBD1 (6 bases). Germline CDR1 reads MNHEY; CDR2 reads SVGAGI. The CDR3 runs 15 residues. Trimming stripped 4 bases from V and 0 bases from J, with 10 bases between. The CDR3 sequence is CASSSTGNSGNTIYF. In DNA form, the CDR3 reads TGTGCCAGCAGTTCAACAGGGAACTCTGGAAACACCATATATTTT.

The chain uses TRBV5-8 and TRBJ1-6; D gene ambiguous. Germline values: CDR1 SGHTS, CDR2 YDEGEE. The CDR3 extends over 16 amino acids. V lost 2 bases to trimming and J lost 8 bases, with 17 bases between them. This CDR3 reads CASSFLSGIVDSPLHF. The CDR3 DNA reads as TGTGCCAGCAGCTTCCTTAGCGGGATCGTGGATTCACCCCTCCACTTT.

The genes are TRBV7-8 and TRBJ1-2, with 10 bases matching TRBD1. The CDR3 covers 19 residues. The V gene end was trimmed by 5 bases and the J gene end by 1 base; junction bases not matched to a gene: 16. Germline values: CDR1 SGHVS, CDR2 FQNEAQ. The CDR3 region has the DNA TGTGCCAGCAGCCCGCGACAGGGGGCGCCGATTGGGGTTAACTATGGCTACACCTTC. Its translation is CASSPRQGAPIGVNYGYTF.

This sequence joins TRBV4-1 and TRBJ2-5; 11 bases are a match to TRBD1. After removal of 4 bases from V and 4 bases from J, the junction contained 17 bases not matched to a gene. Germline lookup yields CDR1 MGHRA and CDR2 YSYEKL. This CDR3 contains 19 residues. The DNA for the CDR3 is TGCGCCAGCAGCCCTTCGGCAGGGACAGGGGGTTTGATGGGAGAGACCCAGTACTTC. The encoded protein is CASSPSAGTGGLMGETQYF.

The chain recombines TRBV11-2 with TRBJ2-1, with a tentative D call TRBD2 (7 bases). There are 18 residues in the CDR3. V was clipped by 5 bases and J by 3 bases, with 23 bases between them. Germline V gene data show CDR1 as SGHAT and CDR2 as FQNNGV. The CDR3 bases are TGTGCCAGCAGCCATTTAATAGGGGGGGGGAGAGACTACAATGAGCAGTTCTTC. Its translation is CASSHLIGGGRDYNEQFF.

The rearrangement joins TRBV27 to TRBJ1-2; maybe TRBD1 (6 bases). In germline, CDR1 is MNHEY, CDR2 SMNVEV (reference sequence). CDR3 length equals 14 residues. The V and J ends lost 7 bases and 3 bases respectively, with 15 bases between them. CDR3 loop: CASTPRAGDYGYTF. CDR3 in DNA: TGTGCCAGCACCCCAAGGGCAGGGGACTATGGCTACACCTTC.

This clone was seen only once. The chain recombines TRBV28 with TRBJ1-2; D remains unclear. CDR1 and CDR2 from the germline V gene are MDHEN and SYDVKM. V lost 3 bases and J 7 bases, leaving 15 bases between the germline ends. The CDR3 is 14 amino acids. The CDR3 DNA reads as TGTGCCAGCAGTTTGGGAACTCGGACTGCTGGCTACACCTTC. Amino acid sequence: CASSLGTRTAGYTF.

The chain combines TRBV19 with TRBJ2-5; 9 nucleotides match TRBD1. The germline V gene encodes CDR1 LNHDA and CDR2 SQIVND (reference sequence). CDR3 size: 15 residues. J was trimmed by 2 bases and V by 3 bases; bases with no gene match: 4. The CDR3 reads CASSIGTGLQETQYF. CDR3 coding DNA: TGTGCCAGTAGTATCGGGACAGGGCTTCAAGAGACCCAGTACTTC.

This clone was detected only once. This chain uses TRBV6-2 or TRBV6-3 with TRBJ1-5; D ambiguous. The CDR3 totals 15 residues. V lost 1 base and J lost 7, with 14 bases in between. Per germline, CDR1 MNHEY and CDR2 SVGEGT. The CDR3: CASSYYSSGGQPQHF. The CDR3 DNA reads TGTGCCAGCAGTTACTACTCCAGCGGTGGCCAGCCCCAGCATTTT.

The CDR3 DNA reads as TGTGCCATCAGTGAGTCGGGGGGAAGGGGCGGCAATCAGCCCCAGCATTTT. It specifies CAISESGGRGGNQPQHF. The chain uses TRBV10-3 and TRBJ1-5; TRBD1 might be the D (5 bases). The CDR3 is 17 residues long. Trimming left V 0 bases short and J 2 bases short, with 14 bases between. CDR1 and CDR2 (germline): ENHRY, SYGVKD.

This chain uses TRBV12-5 with TRBJ2-7; 10 bases match TRBD2. Germline CDR1 is LGHNT and CDR2 is FRNRAP. CDR3 size: 14 residues. The trim removed 10 bases at V and 7 bases at J, leaving 13 bases unmatched. The CDR3 nucleotides are TGTGCTACAAGGAAGAGCGGGGGGGCCGGTGAGCAGTACTTC. This encodes CATRKSGGAGEQYF.

The gene calls are TRBV27 and TRBJ1-6; D remains unclear. CDR3 size: 14 residues. The germline V and J ends were trimmed by 3 bases and 7 bases, with 10 bases remaining between them. Germline CDR1 is MNHEY and CDR2 is SMNVEV (reference sequence). The CDR3 sequence: CASSFTAPNSPLHF. The CDR3 coding sequence is TGTGCCAGCAGTTTTACAGCGCCAAATTCACCCCTCCACTTT.

This clone came up once. This chain connects TRBV7-2 to TRBJ2-3; D ambiguous. This CDR3 comprises 11 residues. The V gene lost 1 base and the J gene lost 8 bases, with 4 bases spanning the gap. Germline V gene sequence: CDR1 SGHTA, CDR2 FQGNSA. The CDR3: CASSLGGTQYF. CDR3 nucleotides: TGTGCCAGCAGCTTAGGGGGTACGCAGTATTTT.

This chain links TRBV4-2 with TRBJ2-7; D uncertain. V lost 0 bases to trimming and J lost 3 bases, with 6 bases between them. In germline, CDR1 is LGHNA, CDR2 YNFKEQ. The CDR3 contains 13 residues. Here the CDR3 DNA reads TGTGCCAGCAGCCAAGAAGGTATCTACGAGCAGTACTTC. This codes for CASSQEGIYEQYF.

This clone was seen a few times. J is TRBJ1-1 and V is TRBV4-3; D is unclear. The germline V gene has CDR1 LGHNA and CDR2 YSLEER. The CDR3 has 15 residues. With 0 bases removed from V and 3 bases from J, the gap between germline ends came to 11 bases. CDR3 bases: TGCGCCAGCAGCCAAGATTCTGGAGCGTACACTGAAGCTTTCTTT. It codes for CASSQDSGAYTEAFF.

This clone occurred once. The V and J genes are TRBV3-1 (or the pseudogene TRBV3-2) and TRBJ1-2; D ambiguous. Deletions cut 0 bases from V and 5 bases from J, with 7 bases between. The CDR3 totals 13 residues. The germline V gene encodes CDR1 LGHDT and CDR2 YNNKEL (reference sequence). CDR3: CASSQDRFYGYTF. CDR3 sequence (DNA): TGTGCCAGCAGCCAAGATCGGTTTTATGGCTACACCTTC.

J is TRBJ1-5 and V is TRBV6-6; D ambiguous. This CDR3 has 17 amino acids. Trimming removed 5 bases at V and 0 bases at J, with 17 bases between. Per germline, CDR1 MNHNY and CDR2 SVGAGI (reference sequence). CDR3 DNA sequence: TGTGCCAGCAGTCCCGGGCATGGTCCGACTAGCAATCAGCCCCAGCATTTT. Its translation: CASSPGHGPTSNQPQHF.

The chain employs TRBV19 and TRBJ2-7, with D tentatively TRBD2 (6 bases). The germline V gene encodes CDR1 LNHDA and CDR2 SQIVND (reference sequence). The CDR3 has 12 residues. The V end lost 2 bases, the J end lost 7 bases, and 9 bases lay between the germline ends. CDR3: CASSIIGREQYF. DNA of the CDR3: TGTGCCAGTAGTATAATCGGGAGAGAGCAGTACTTC.

The chain joins TRBV18 to TRBJ2-4; D perhaps matches TRBD2 (5 bases). The CDR3 extends over 15 amino acids. The germline V gene has CDR1 KGHSH and CDR2 LQKENI. The V end was cut by 2 bases, the J end by 9 bases, with 17 bases between. CDR3: CASSPMRTPEGIQYF. For the CDR3, the DNA is TGTGCCAGCTCACCAATGCGCACTCCCGAGGGCATTCAGTACTTC.

The chain recombines TRBV9 with TRBJ2-3; 12 bases agree with TRBD2. From germline, CDR1 is SGDLS and CDR2 YYNGEE. The CDR3 is 15 residues long. DNA of the CDR3: TGTGCATCTGCCGGACTAGCGGGGAACACAGATACGCAGTATTTT. Amino acids: CASAGLAGNTDTQYF.

J is TRBJ1-1 and V is TRBV14, with 8 bases fitting TRBD1. The CDR3 totals 15 residues. Germline CDR1 is SGHDN and CDR2 is FVKESK. V gave up 4 bases and J gave up 1 base; unmatched junction bases: 5. CDR3: CASSPRTGSNTEAFF. Here the CDR3 DNA reads TGTGCCAGCAGCCCGCGGACAGGGTCGAACACTGAAGCTTTCTTT.

The V and J genes are TRBV7-2 and TRBJ2-5; 7 bases are a match to TRBD1. This CDR3 has 16 residues. Losses at the gene ends were 4 bases for V and 2 bases for J; bases not matched to a gene: 10. Germline CDR1 reads SGHTA; CDR2 reads FQGNSA. Here the CDR3 reads CASSSTLGGGQETQYF. CDR3 sequence (DNA): TGTGCCAGCAGCTCGACCCTAGGGGGCGGGCAAGAGACCCAGTACTTC.

The chain couples TRBV28 to TRBJ1-3; D not certain. Germline V CDR1 and CDR2: MDHEN, SYDVKM. The V end lost 2 bases, the J end lost 3 bases, and 5 bases lay between the germline ends. The CDR3 loop spans 13 amino acids. The CDR3 reads CASSLKIGNTIYF. Written as DNA, the CDR3 is TGTGCCAGCAGTTTAAAGATTGGAAACACCATATATTTT.